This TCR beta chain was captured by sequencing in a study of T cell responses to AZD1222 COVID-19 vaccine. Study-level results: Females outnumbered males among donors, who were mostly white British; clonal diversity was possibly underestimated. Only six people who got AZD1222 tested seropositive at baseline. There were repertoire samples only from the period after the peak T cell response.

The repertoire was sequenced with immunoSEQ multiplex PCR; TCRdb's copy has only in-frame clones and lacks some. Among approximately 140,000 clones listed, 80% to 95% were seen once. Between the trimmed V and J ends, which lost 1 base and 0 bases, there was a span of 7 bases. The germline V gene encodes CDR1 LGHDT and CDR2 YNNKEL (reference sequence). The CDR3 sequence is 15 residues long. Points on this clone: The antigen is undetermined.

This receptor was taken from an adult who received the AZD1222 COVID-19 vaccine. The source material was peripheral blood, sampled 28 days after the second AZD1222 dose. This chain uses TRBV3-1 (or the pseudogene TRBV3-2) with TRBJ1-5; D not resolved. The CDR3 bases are TGTGCCAGCAGCCAAGGAGGAGATAGCAATCAGCCCCAGCATTTT. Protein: CASSQGGDSNQPQHF.